Listed below are T cell receptor beta chains from one sample, sequenced in a study of STAT3 mutations in large granular lymphocyte leukemia. The table came from immunoSEQ multiplex PCR; TCRdb's copy has only in-frame clones and leaves some out. The data show about 5,700 clones, with around four fifths seen just once and roughly 80% held by the top ten. The sample was peripheral blood mononuclear cells. These receptors were collected from a man aged 35-49 years with T-cell large granular lymphocyte leukemia. Some clones in this sample may be carry-over from other donors' samples. CDR3s leave out the opening cysteine and the closing phenylalanine or tryptophan. Where a row states a size, it is once, few, many or the class of an expanded clone; other rows omit it.

>TRBJ1-2|-|TRBV10-3
AISETATSNYGYT
>TRBJ2-2|-|TRBV6-1
ASSPYRRNTGELF
>TRBJ2-5|-|TRBV7-9
ASSLAGSGSPSQY
>TRBJ2-1|-|TRBV29-1
SGNTGQGGGEQF
>TRBJ2-2|-|TRBV5-5
ASSFTGATNTGELF
>TRBJ2-1|-|TRBV1
TSSQAGSVSEQF
>TRBJ2-3|-|TRBV2
ASSDQGQGINTQY
>TRBJ2-1|few|TRBV18
ASSPRDRGPLVGV
>TRBJ1-1|-|TRBV5-1
ASSLSSSVNTEAF
>TRBJ2-6|few|TRBV5-1
ASSHGGGSGANVLT
>TRBJ1-5|few|TRBV6-1
ASWDRVNQPQH
>TRBJ2-6|once|TRBV5-5
ASSFRTGRSGANVLT
>TRBJ1-1|once|TRBV2
ASRNSRNTEAF
>TRBJ1-5|-|TRBV7-8
ASSLASTGFQPQH
>TRBJ1-1|-|TRBV10-3
AIRAANTEAF
>TRBJ2-7|-|TRBV11-3
ASSLENSYEQY
>TRBJ2-1|-|TRBV7-9
ASSLSSNEQF
>TRBJ1-4|-|TRBV7-6
ASSQGRSATNEKLF
>TRBJ2-7|-|TRBV7-2
ASSLGAGGQFYEQY
>TRBJ2-1|-|TRBV19
ASSPTGDPHNEQF
>TRBJ2-1|-|TRBV30
AWSVLAGGNEQF
>TRBJ2-1|-|TRBV9
ASSPRSLPNNEQF
>TRBJ1-1|-|TRBV7-8
ASSFSTANTEAF
>TRBJ1-5|-|TRBV6-6
ASRRQGNSNQPQH
>TRBJ1-4|-|TRBV5-1
ASSLVGTVDEKLF
>TRBJ2-1|-|TRBV18
ASSELAGAENEQF
>TRBJ2-2|-|TRBV7-9
ASTSRTSGDTGELF
>TRBJ1-1|-|TRBV28
ASSGPGNTEAF
>TRBJ2-7|-|TRBV5-5
ASSLVLGVGYEQY
>TRBJ1-2|-|TRBV10-3
AISTGTGNYGYT
>TRBJ2-3|-|TRBV19
ASSSWGGMTDTQY
>TRBJ2-5|-|TRBV19
ASSRGLAGLETQY
>TRBJ2-7|once|TRBV7-2
ASSLDPSKYEQY
>TRBJ1-1|-|TRBV27
ASSWDGDNPF
>TRBJ2-1|once|TRBV7-2
ASSATGISYNEQF
>TRBJ1-4|-|TRBV5-4
ASSLDRNEKLF
>TRBJ1-4|-|TRBV14
ASSTGQGSEKLF
>TRBJ1-5|-|TRBV19
ASSMIGGGNQPQH
>TRBJ2-4|-|TRBV23-1
AAPLGLAKNIQY
>TRBJ2-7|-|TRBV2
ASSALTYEQY
>TRBJ1-2|-|TRBV19
ASSIRGDYGYT
>TRBJ2-2|once|TRBV30
AWKQGANGELF
>TRBJ2-3|-|TRBV28
ASSLTVAGVADTQY
>TRBJ2-1|-|TRBV5-1
ASSLEPAGGYNEQF
>TRBJ2-3|-|TRBV4-3
ASSQEGGTSGTYTDTQY
>TRBJ2-7|-|TRBV19
ASSFTIRGEVGDEQY
>TRBJ2-1|-|TRBV29-1
SVDRLAGEGEQF